This T cell receptor (beta chain) was sequenced for a study of T-cell reconstitution after alpha-beta-depleted transplantation in children (dated by TCRdb to between 2015 and 2016). The study in broad terms: Using TCR repertoire profiling, the study quantitatively followed how T-cell immune reconstitution unfolded in children after TCRalphabeta/CD19-depleted allogeneic hematopoietic cell transplantation.

This clonotype was seen at least ten times. Its cognate antigen has yet to be identified. Base qualities are not provided; no much larger clone lies one nucleotide away. What the treatment or condition label conveys for this sample: allogeneic hematopoietic cell transplantation with graft depleted of TCRalphabeta T cells and CD19 B cells. The children who served as transplant recipients had been given grafts of TCRalphabeta/CD19-depleted allogeneic hematopoietic cells. Receptor amplification or capture employed PCR. Sequencer: Illumina HiSeq 2500. TCR library preparation used molecular barcoding, with unique molecular identifiers applied to normalize quantification of the TCRbeta repertoire. The public reads were quality trimmed at Q25 with fastp and then assembled into clones with MiXCR by TCRdb, keeping productive beta chains. One record per CDR3 amino acid sequence lists the most common genes and DNA. The sample has a few hundred thousand distinct CDR3 sequences on record, about 25% of them singletons. In total, the top ten clones hold more than 2% of the sample.

What the authors observed across the whole study: The high TCRbeta diversity at day 60 in some patients was ascribed to recipient T cells and intrathymic progenitors that had survived conditioning. The frequencies of hyperexpanded clones fell over the following months, and after one year, T-cell counts and TCRbeta diversity were mostly attributed to newly produced T cells. Apparently early alphabetaT-cell count recovery about two months after transplant reportedly relied on only several hundred rapidly expanded clones derived from non-depleted graft cells.

V is cut back by 5 bases and J by 4 bases, with 6 bases in the junction unmatched. Taken from the germline V gene, the CDR1 and CDR2 loops are MDHEN and SYDVKM. The CDR3 holds 14 amino acids from the cysteine to the phenylalanine. The kept DNA is CDR3 alone, 42 bases in frame from the first base. This clonotype was sampled from a girl aged 2 to 10 with Fanconi anemia, due to receive a stem cell transplant. This specimen consisted of PBMCs, obtained before TCRalphabeta/CD19-depleted stem cell transplant. The V and J segments used are TRBV28 and TRBJ1-1, and 8 junctional nucleotides match TRBD1. CDR3 sequence: CASSLRDRSTEAFF. DNA sequence: TGTGCCAGCAGTCTTCGGGACAGGTCCACTGAAGCTTTCTTT.